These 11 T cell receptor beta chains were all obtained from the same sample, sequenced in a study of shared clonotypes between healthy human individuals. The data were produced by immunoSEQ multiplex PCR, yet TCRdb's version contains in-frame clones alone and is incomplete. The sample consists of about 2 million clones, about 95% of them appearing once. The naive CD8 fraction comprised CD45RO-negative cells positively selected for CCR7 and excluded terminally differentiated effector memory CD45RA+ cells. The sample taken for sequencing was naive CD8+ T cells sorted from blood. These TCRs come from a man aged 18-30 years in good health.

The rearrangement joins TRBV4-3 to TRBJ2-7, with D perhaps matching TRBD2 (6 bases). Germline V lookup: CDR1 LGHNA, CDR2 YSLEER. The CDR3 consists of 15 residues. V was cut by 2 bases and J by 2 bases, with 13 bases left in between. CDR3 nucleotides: TGCGCCAGCAGCCAATCTAGCGACGGTACCTACGAGCAGTACTTC. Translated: CASSQSSDGTYEQYF.

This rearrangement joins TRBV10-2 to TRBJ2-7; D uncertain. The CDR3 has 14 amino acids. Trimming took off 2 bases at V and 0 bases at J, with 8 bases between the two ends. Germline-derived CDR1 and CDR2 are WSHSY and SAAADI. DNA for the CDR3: TGCGCCAGCAGTGAGGTTAGGGACTCCTACGAGCAGTACTTC. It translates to CASSEVRDSYEQYF.

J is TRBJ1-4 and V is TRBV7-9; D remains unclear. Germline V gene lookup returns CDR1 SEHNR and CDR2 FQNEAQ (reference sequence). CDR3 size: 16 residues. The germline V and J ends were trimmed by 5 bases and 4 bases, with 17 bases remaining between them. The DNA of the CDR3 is TGTGCCAGCAGCCCATGGGGTGAGGCCCTTAATGAAAAACTGTTTTTT. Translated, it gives CASSPWGEALNEKLFF.

The chain's CDR3 is CASSYRTPQFYEQYF. CDR3 DNA: TGTGCCAGCAGTTATCGGACCCCTCAGTTCTACGAGCAGTACTTC. V gene TRBV6-5 combines with J gene TRBJ2-7, with D unresolved. Between the trimmed V and J ends, which lost 3 bases and 3 bases, there was a span of 15 bases. CDR1 is MNHEY and CDR2 is SVGAGI in the germline V gene. CDR3 length: 15 residues.

As DNA, the CDR3 is TGCGCCAGCAGCCCGATATCGACAGTTGAAGCTTTCTTT. This codes for CASSPISTVEAFF. V gene TRBV5-1 combines with J gene TRBJ1-1; a possible D gene is TRBD1 (5 bases). Looked up from germline, CDR1 is SGHRS and CDR2 is YFSETQ. Trimming stripped 4 bases from V and 7 bases from J, with 14 bases between. This CDR3 has 13 residues.

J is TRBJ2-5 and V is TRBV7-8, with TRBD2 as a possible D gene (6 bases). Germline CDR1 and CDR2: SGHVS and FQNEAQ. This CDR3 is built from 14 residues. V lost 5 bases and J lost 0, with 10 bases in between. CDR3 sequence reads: CASSPGLYQETQYF. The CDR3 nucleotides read TGTGCCAGCAGCCCGGGACTTTACCAAGAGACCCAGTACTTC.

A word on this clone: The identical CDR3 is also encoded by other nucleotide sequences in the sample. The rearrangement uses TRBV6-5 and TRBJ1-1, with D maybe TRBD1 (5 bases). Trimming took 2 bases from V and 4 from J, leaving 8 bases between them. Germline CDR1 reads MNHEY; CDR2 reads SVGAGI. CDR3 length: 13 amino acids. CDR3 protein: CASSYRGTTEAFF. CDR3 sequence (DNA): TGTGCCAGCAGTTACAGGGGAACCACTGAAGCTTTCTTT.

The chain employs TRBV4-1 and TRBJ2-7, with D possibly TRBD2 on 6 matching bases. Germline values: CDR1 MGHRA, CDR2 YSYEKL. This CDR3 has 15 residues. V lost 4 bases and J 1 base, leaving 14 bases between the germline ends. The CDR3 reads CASSLRDSRSYEQYF. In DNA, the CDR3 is TGCGCCAGCAGCCTCAGGGACTCCCGATCCTACGAGCAGTACTTC.

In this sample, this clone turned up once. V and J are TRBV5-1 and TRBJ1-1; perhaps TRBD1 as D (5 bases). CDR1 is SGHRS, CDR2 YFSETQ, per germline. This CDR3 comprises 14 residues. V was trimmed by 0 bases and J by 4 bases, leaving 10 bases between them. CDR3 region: CASSLEWGSTEAFF. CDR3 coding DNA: TGCGCCAGCAGCTTGGAATGGGGGTCCACTGAAGCTTTCTTT.

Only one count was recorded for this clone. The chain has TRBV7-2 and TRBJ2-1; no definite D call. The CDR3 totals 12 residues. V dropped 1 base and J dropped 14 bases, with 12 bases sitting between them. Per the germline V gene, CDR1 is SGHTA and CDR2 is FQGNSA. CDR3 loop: CASSLGGLPEFF. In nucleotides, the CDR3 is TGTGCCAGCAGCTTAGGAGGCCTTCCGGAGTTCTTC.

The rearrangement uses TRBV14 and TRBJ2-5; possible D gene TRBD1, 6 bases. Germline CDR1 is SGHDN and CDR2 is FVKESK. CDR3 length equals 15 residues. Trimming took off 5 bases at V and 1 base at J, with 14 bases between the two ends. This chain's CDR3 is CASSLYRDLQETQYF. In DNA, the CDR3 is TGTGCCAGCAGCTTATACAGGGACCTCCAAGAGACCCAGTACTTC.